The following is a T cell receptor (beta chain) sequence with its context. Its antigen is currently unknown. Peptide-pool stimulation followed by sequencing identified expanded antigen-specific CD4+ clonotypes in the ViraFEST assay. Upon completion of under eleven days in culture, CD4+ T cells were isolated. No vaccinee had earlier SARS-CoV-2 infection, and nucleocapsid antibodies were negative. It was with roughly 10 IU/ml IL-2 and approximately 10 ug/ml peptides that roughly 2.2 million PBMC per well were cultured. Half-medium changes using IL-2 medium occurred on days 3 and 7. The CDR3 sequence is 15 residues long. Germline loops: CDR1 SGHAT, CDR2 FQDESV (reference sequence). Trimming left V 2 bases short and J 5 bases short, with 12 bases between. This entry belongs to a study of vaccination effects on CD4 cells after COVID-19. The study's findings and limits: The study found that only 1 of 255 vaccine-induced clones from healthy vaccinees cross-reacted with common cold coronaviruses. The study got few convalescent patients and did not collect any early post-infection timepoints.

Assay: immunoSEQ multiplex PCR; the TCRdb copy retains only in-frame clones and omits some. The top ten hold 5% of the sample, which has roughly 25,000 clones, about three quarters seen once. The sequences come from CD4+ T cells from PBMCs cultured with SARS-CoV-2 spike peptides, collected before COVID-19 vaccination. The J gene is TRBJ2-2, the V gene TRBV11-1, with a tentative D call TRBD2 (6 bases). The receptor's source is a human donor who received a COVID-19 vaccine. CDR3 in amino acids: CASSLTYRGTGELFF. Written as DNA, the CDR3 is TGTGCCAGCAGCTTAACCTATCGGGGGACCGGGGAGCTGTTTTTT.